This T cell receptor beta chain was sequenced during a study of cytomegalovirus exposure and HLA in healthy donors. Study results and limitations: Within a later analysis, the majority of CMV-associated TCR beta chains appeared HLA-restricted. Analysis was carried out at a later point, and it linked a missense DCLRE1C variant to TCR beta V- and J-gene trimming. Cytomegalovirus-associated status was assigned to some 160 TCR beta chains.

Comment on this clone: Its target is not known.

Germline V gene sequence: CDR1 SGHRS, CDR2 YFSETQ. The CDR3 extends over 15 amino acids. Between the trimmed V and J ends, which lost 4 bases and 7 bases, there was a span of 18 bases. Primers for the PCR totalled 60 Vbeta and 13 Jbeta. Assay: immunoSEQ multiplex PCR; the TCRdb copy retains only in-frame clones and omits some. In the table there are 150,000 to 200,000 clones, around 78% of which are singletons. The origin of this receptor is a woman in her thirties or forties in good health and CMV-seronegative. The V gene is TRBV5-1, the J gene TRBJ2-4; maybe TRBD1 (5 bases). Input material: PBMCs. The CDR3 sequence: CASSTQGTVNNIQYF. The CDR3 DNA is TGCGCCAGCAGCACTCAGGGTACAGTCAATAACATTCAGTACTTC.